In its sample, the clone carrying this TCR beta chain was seen a few times. Its antigen is undetermined. The use of a sample-barcoded 5' primer and a J-beta primer mix characterized a second PCR of about 6 to 11 cycles. TCRdb analysed the 5' RACE reads with MiXCR anew, one entry per CDR3 protein. The sample has some 760,000 distinct CDR3 sequences, approximately 25% seen once. CDR1 and CDR2 (germline): SGHTA, FQGNSA. The CDR3 runs 16 residues. Trimming stripped 2 bases from V and 1 base from J, with 14 bases between. These data originate in a study of blood T cells in healthy people across ages. Whole-study findings and limits: It was found that TCR beta diversity correlated strongly with the percentage of naive T cells. The study regarded diversity estimates from one million T cells as underestimates. Comparison with aged donors showed that long-lived donors had more naive CD4+ cells and higher diversity.

The data were also submitted as part of a second study, on T cells of mothers and their children.

The sequenced sample consisted of blood. The chain couples TRBV7-2 to TRBJ1-1; D unclear. This receptor was taken from a boy between 10 and 17 years old in good health. The CDR3 region is CASSLPPGSENTEAFF. For the CDR3, the DNA is TGTGCCAGCAGCTTACCTCCGGGGTCGGAGAACACTGAAGCTTTCTTT.